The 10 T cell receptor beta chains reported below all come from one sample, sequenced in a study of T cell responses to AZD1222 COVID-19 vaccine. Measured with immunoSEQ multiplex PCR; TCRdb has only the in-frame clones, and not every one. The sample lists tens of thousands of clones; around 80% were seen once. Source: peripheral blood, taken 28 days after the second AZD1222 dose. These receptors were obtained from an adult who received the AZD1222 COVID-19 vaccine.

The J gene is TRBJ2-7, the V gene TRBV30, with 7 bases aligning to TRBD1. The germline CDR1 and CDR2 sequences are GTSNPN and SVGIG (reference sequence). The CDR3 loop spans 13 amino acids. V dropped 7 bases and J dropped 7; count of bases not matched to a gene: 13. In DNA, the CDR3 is TGTGCCTTGACAGGGTCTTACGTCGGAGAGCAGTACTTC. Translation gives CALTGSYVGEQYF.

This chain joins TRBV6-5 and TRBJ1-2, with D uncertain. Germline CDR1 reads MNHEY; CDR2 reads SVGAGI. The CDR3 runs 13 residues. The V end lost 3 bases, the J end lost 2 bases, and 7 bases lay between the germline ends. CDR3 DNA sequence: TGTGCCAGCAGTTATGGGCGGAACTATGGCTACACCTTC. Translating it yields CASSYGRNYGYTF.

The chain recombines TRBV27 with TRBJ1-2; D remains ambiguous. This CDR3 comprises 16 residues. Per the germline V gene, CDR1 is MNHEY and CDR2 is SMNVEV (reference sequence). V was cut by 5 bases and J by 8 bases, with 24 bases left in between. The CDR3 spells CASSRQDVGHSTGYTF. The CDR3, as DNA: TGTGCCAGCAGTCGCCAAGACGTCGGTCACAGTACAGGCTACACCTTC.

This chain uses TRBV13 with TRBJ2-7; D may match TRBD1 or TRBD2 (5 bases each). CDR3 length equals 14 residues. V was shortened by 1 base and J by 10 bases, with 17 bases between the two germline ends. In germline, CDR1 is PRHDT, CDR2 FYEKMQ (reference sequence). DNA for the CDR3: TGTGCCAGCAGCTTAGACCGGACGGGACGCTATCAGTACTTC. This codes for CASSLDRTGRYQYF.

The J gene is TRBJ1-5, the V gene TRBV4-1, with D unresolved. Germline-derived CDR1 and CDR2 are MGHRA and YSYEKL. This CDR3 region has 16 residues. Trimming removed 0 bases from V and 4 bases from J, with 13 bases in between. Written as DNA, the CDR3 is TGCGCCAGCAGCCAAGAGTATCTGGGATCTAATCAGCCCCAGCATTTT. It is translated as CASSQEYLGSNQPQHF.

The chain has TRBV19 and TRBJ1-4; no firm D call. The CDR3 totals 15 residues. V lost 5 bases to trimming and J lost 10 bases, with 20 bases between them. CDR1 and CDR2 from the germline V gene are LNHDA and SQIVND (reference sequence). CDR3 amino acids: CASSANTAGLVKLFF. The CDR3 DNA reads TGTGCCAGTAGTGCCAACACCGCCGGGTTGGTAAAACTGTTTTTT.

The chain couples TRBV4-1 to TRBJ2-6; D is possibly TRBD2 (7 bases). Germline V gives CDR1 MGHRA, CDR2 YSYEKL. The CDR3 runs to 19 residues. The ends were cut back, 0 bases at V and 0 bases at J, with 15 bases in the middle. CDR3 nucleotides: TGCGCCAGCAGCCAAGAAGGGGGGGCCCCCATCTCTGGGGCCAACGTCCTGACTTTC. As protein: CASSQEGGAPISGANVLTF.

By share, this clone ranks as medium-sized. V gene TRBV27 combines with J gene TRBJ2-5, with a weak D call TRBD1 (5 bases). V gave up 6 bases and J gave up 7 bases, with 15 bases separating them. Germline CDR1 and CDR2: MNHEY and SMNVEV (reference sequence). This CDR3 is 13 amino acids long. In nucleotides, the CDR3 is TGTGCCAGCAGAAAACAGGCCGCCGGGACCCAGTACTTC. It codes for CASRKQAAGTQYF.

CDR3 sequence (DNA): TGTGCCAGCAGCAATGCTAGGGCCTACCAAGAGACCCAGTACTTC. Amino acids: CASSNARAYQETQYF. V and J are TRBV21-1 and TRBJ2-5. TRBV21-1 is recorded as a pseudogene. The CDR3 has 15 residues.

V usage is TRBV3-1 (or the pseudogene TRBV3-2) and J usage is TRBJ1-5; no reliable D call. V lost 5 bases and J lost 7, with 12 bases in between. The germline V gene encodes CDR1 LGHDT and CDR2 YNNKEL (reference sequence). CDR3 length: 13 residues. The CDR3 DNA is TGTGCCAGCAGCAAGATGGCGGGGCAGCCCCAGCATTTT. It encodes CASSKMAGQPQHF.